The TCR beta chain under discussion was sequenced for a study of Ad26.COV2.S vaccination and SARS-CoV-2 variants. The treatment was: approximately 18 received Ad26.COV2.S at low or high dose, single or two shots; about 5 received placebo; per-sample allocation not given. The study sampled participants on day 63 after the first vaccine or placebo injection. The donor was a Boston adult aged 18-55 years. Study-level points and caveats: Vaccine recipients showed a spike-specific TCR breadth that was higher than in placebo recipients. Participants given vaccine showed non-spike TCR breadth similar to that of placebo recipients.

V was pared by 6 bases and J by 3 bases, with 4 bases of the junction left unmatched. This CDR3 comprises 14 residues. The germline gives CDR1 LGHDT, CDR2 YNNKEL (reference sequence). Generated by immunoSEQ multiplex PCR, the TCRdb table keeps only in-frame clones and is missing some. Here the sample spans about 350,000 clones, around 89% being singletons. As regards this clone: Antigen: not known.

The material sequenced was peripheral blood, taken in a trial of Ad26.COV2.S vaccine versus placebo. The chain employs TRBV3-1 (or the pseudogene TRBV3-2) and TRBJ2-2, with TRBD1 matching over 7 bases. This TCR was sampled from a person aged 18-60 years who received the Ad26.COV2.S COVID-19 vaccine or a placebo. The CDR3 spells CASRRQGDTGELFF. The DNA for the CDR3 is TGTGCCAGCAGAAGACAGGGTGACACCGGGGAGCTGTTTTTT.